This T cell receptor beta chain was observed in a study of blood T cell repertoires in COVID-19 (dated by TCRdb to the early 2020s). About the study as a whole: The collaborator samples originated in the United States, Italy and Spain and spanned the acute and convalescent phases of COVID-19. The material from the prospective study consisted of cDNA or gDNA derived from T cells, B-cell-depleted T cells, or PBMCs. Deeply sampled blood TCRbeta repertoires from subjects exposed to, actively infected with, or recovered from COVID-19 were included in the dataset. The repertoires were released in a freely available public database intended as a resource for research on the immune response to SARS-CoV-2. The samples were drawn from the first 160 participants of the ongoing ImmuneRACE study and from 950 to 1,500 subjects provided by 6 global collaborators. Nearly every sample came with metadata listing a de-identified subject ID, COVID-19 status, age in years and sex. Where available, HLA class I and class II types were taken from metadata supplied by the sample provider and were not determined by assay-based typing. General study outcomes and caveats: The amount of clinical and demographic metadata varied by source and participant and was provided uncurated.

Worth noting for this clone: Its antigen remains undetermined. The sample holds no much larger clone one base away, and base qualities are not on file.

Participants in the prospective study were aged roughly 18 to 100 years, lived in 20 to 25 United States geographic areas, and enrolled through a virtual design. Cohort assignment in the prospective study relied on participant-reported clinical history from a screening survey and a study questionnaire. Recovered participants in ImmuneRACE Cohort 3 were defined as having two consecutive negative NP/OP PCR tests, clearance from a healthcare professional, or resolution of symptoms. Each participant in the prospective study had whole blood, serum and a nasopharyngeal or oropharyngeal swab collected by mobile phlebotomists. Participants in the prospective study had the option to provide additional blood draws and questionnaires over a roughly 2-month period. Before DNA extraction, prospective study blood samples were shipped either frozen or at room temperature. The germline V gene (reference sequence) gives CDR1 as LGHDT and CDR2 as YNNKEL. V sheds 0 bases and J sheds 9 bases, leaving 6 bases between their ends. The CDR3 starts with the cysteine, ends with the phenylalanine, and has 12 residues. Only the CDR3 DNA is retained, 36 bases long and in frame from the first base.

TCRbeta CDR3 regions were amplified from genomic DNA using the immunoSEQ Assay, a bias-controlled multiplex PCR. The source study handled its data this way. Within the assay, amplification of reference gene primers was used to estimate how many nucleated cells each sample contained. To quantify the absolute abundance of each unique TCRbeta CDR3 rearrangement, sequence reads were collapsed and filtered. Productive Simpson clonality was computed per sample as the square root of Simpson's diversity index over productive rearrangements. Entries here come from immuneACCESS through TCRdb and include only in-frame sequences with V and J called. Some clones fail to appear in such tables; in the studies checked, an unresolved V gene covers under half of the shortfall, and the cause of the remainder is unknown. V and J calls and clone size are those listed in that table; D and trimming were worked out from the DNA. Recorded for this sample are more than 300,000 clones; around nine tenths of them occurred a single time. The ten largest clones capture approximately 5.2% of the sample.

Recombination connected TRBV3-1 (or the pseudogene TRBV3-2) to TRBJ1-5; 5 matching bases give a weak D call of TRBD1. The sequencing input was PBMCs or T cells enriched from blood (not recorded which). The TCR was taken from a woman aged 25 to 39 who had recovered from COVID-19. The CDR3 amino acid sequence is: CASSQEGPPQHF. The sequence in DNA is TGTGCCAGCAGCCAAGAGGGGCCGCCCCAGCATTTT.